The 14 T cell receptor beta chains given below trace back to one sample, sequenced in a study of T cell repertoires in cytomegalovirus infection. TCRdb reanalysed the reads using MiXCR and keeps one entry per CDR3 protein. This sample has 250,000 or so distinct CDR3 sequences; approximately 15% occur once, and the top ten carry less than 50%. The sequencing input was CD8+ T cells from PBMCs. The receptors here all came from a human donor in good health (CMV status not recorded). Some clones in this sample may be carry-over from other donors' samples.

The chain has TRBV11-1 and TRBJ2-1; 7 bases line up with TRBD2. The CDR3 runs to 14 residues. Losses at the gene ends were 0 bases for V and 8 bases for J; bases not matched to a gene: 4. Germline CDR1 is SGHAT and CDR2 is FQDESV (reference sequence). The CDR3 DNA sequence: TGTGCCAGCAGCTTAGCCACTCGGGGGGATGAGCAGTTCTTC. Translating gives CASSLATRGDEQFF.

At least ten counts were recorded for this clonotype. The chain joins TRBV6-1 to TRBJ1-2; TRBD1 might be the D (5 bases). The CDR3 has 14 residues. Trimming took 9 bases from V and 4 from J, leaving 18 bases between them. The germline gives CDR1 MNHNS, CDR2 SASEGT. The CDR3 DNA reads as TGTGCCAGTAGTACCACCGGGACCCTCTATGGCTACACCTTC. Translated, it gives CASSTTGTLYGYTF.

In this sample, this clonotype turned up a few times. V gene TRBV3-1 combines with J gene TRBJ2-7, with unresolved D. The length of the CDR3 is 14 residues. Deletions cut 0 bases from V and 0 bases from J, with 6 bases between. CDR1 LGHDT and CDR2 YNNKEL come from the germline V gene (reference sequence). Here the CDR3 reads CASSQDPSSYEQYF. The CDR3 DNA is TGTGCCAGCAGCCAAGATCCGAGCTCCTACGAGCAGTACTTC.

Many counts were recorded for this clonotype. V usage is TRBV20-1 and J usage is TRBJ1-2; D unclear. In germline, CDR1 is DFQATT, CDR2 SNEGSKA (reference sequence). The CDR3 contains 12 residues. With 1 base removed from V and 4 bases from J, the gap between germline ends came to 7 bases. CDR3 nucleotides: TGCAGTGCTAGAGTGAATCGCTATGGCTACACCTTC. Translating it yields CSARVNRYGYTF.

The rearrangement joins TRBV29-1 to TRBJ2-7; unclear D gene. Trimming stripped 0 bases from V and 2 bases from J, with 11 bases between. Germline CDR1 SQVTM, CDR2 ANQGSEA. The CDR3 is 14 residues long. CDR3 region: CSVEDRATPYEQYF. CDR3 bases: TGCAGCGTTGAAGATAGGGCGACCCCCTACGAGCAGTACTTC.

The chain uses TRBV5-5 and TRBJ1-2; TRBD1 aligns across 11 bases. This CDR3 is 18 amino acids long. The V gene's germline CDR1 is SGHKS and CDR2 YYEKEE (reference sequence). With 0 bases clipped from V and 1 base from J, the junction kept 8 bases outside the gene matches. The CDR3 DNA reads as TGTGCCAGCAGCTTGGGAGGGACAGGGGGACCCATTAACTATGGCTACACCTTC. The encoded protein is CASSLGGTGGPINYGYTF.

The genes are TRBV19 and TRBJ1-5; D is unclear. This CDR3 has 16 residues. From germline, CDR1 is LNHDA and CDR2 SQIVND (reference sequence). Trimming pared 5 bases from V and 9 bases from J, leaving 23 bases between. CDR3 region: CASSAFEKGSHPPQHF. The CDR3 coding sequence is TGTGCCAGTAGTGCTTTTGAGAAAGGATCCCATCCGCCCCAGCATTTT.

This clonotype has just a few counts. The V call is TRBV28, the J call TRBJ2-5; D is unresolved. Looked up from germline, CDR1 is MDHEN and CDR2 is SYDVKM. V lost 6 bases to trimming and J lost 3 bases, with 8 bases between them. This CDR3 has 12 residues. For the CDR3, the DNA is TGTGCCAGCAGCCCGGATAAAGAGACCCAGTACTTC. It yields the protein CASSPDKETQYF.

At least ten counts were recorded for this clonotype. The chain recombines TRBV7-2 with TRBJ1-2; D gene ambiguous. Germline CDR1 reads SGHTA; CDR2 reads FQGNSA. V lost 3 bases and J lost 3, with 5 bases in between. CDR3 length: 12 amino acids. The CDR3 sequence is CASSFLDYGYTF. CDR3 DNA sequence: TGTGCCAGCAGCTTTTTGGACTATGGCTACACCTTC. Full variable domain (rest looked up from reference TRBV7-2 and TRBJ1-2): GAGVSQSPSNKVTEKGKDVELRCDPISGHTALYWYRQSLGQGLEFLIYFQGNSAPDKSGLPSDRFSAERTGGSVSTLTIQRTQQEDSAVYLCASSFLDYGYTFGSGTRLTVV.

The rearrangement uses TRBV28 and TRBJ2-7; D not certain. In germline, CDR1 is MDHEN, CDR2 SYDVKM. There are 13 residues in the CDR3. V lost 6 bases, J lost 4 bases, and 13 bases lay in between. CDR3 residues: CASRYSSLYEQYF. For the CDR3, the DNA is TGTGCCAGCAGATACAGTAGTTTATACGAGCAGTACTTC.

Concerning this clonotype itself: At one end, the junction sequence differs from germline, possibly due to a read error. The chain joins TRBV7-8 to TRBJ2-3; 7 bases align to TRBD2. This CDR3 has 13 amino acids. Germline CDR1 reads SGHVS; CDR2 reads FQNEAQ. The CDR3 region is CANSLGGADTQYF. The CDR3 DNA sequence: TGTGCCAACAGCTTGGGAGGGGCAGATACGCAGTATTTT.

This clonotype was found many times. This chain joins TRBV15 and TRBJ1-5, with D hard to call. Trimming took off 0 bases at V and 4 bases at J, with 1 base between the two ends. Germline V gene sequence: CDR1 LNHNV, CDR2 YYDKDF (reference sequence). CDR3 length: 12 residues. CDR3 residues: CATSRENQPQHF. The CDR3 bases are TGTGCCACCAGCAGAGAAAATCAGCCCCAGCATTTT.

This clonotype was counted many times. The chain is built from TRBV7-9 and TRBJ2-5; D ambiguous. Per germline, CDR1 SEHNR and CDR2 FQNEAQ (reference sequence). The CDR3 consists of 14 residues. The V end was cut by 1 base, the J end by 4 bases, with 10 bases between. The CDR3 is CASSLELAGETQYF. CDR3 bases: TGTGCCAGCAGCTTAGAGTTGGCCGGAGAGACCCAGTACTTC.

This clonotype was found many times. This chain uses TRBV28 with TRBJ1-6; D might be TRBD1 (5 bases). Germline lookup yields CDR1 MDHEN and CDR2 SYDVKM. V was trimmed by 3 bases and J by 2 bases, leaving 8 bases between them. The CDR3 runs 15 residues. The CDR3 sequence is CASSLGGPYNSPLHF. CDR3 DNA sequence: TGTGCCAGCAGTTTGGGGGGACCCTATAATTCACCCCTCCACTTT.